These 29 T cell receptor beta chains were all obtained from the same sample, sequenced in a study of blood T cell repertoires in COVID-19. TCRdb keeps only in-frame clones here, not all; method: immunoSEQ multiplex PCR. Counted here are some 140,000 clones, about 80% occurring once; the ten biggest clones make up 9% to 13%. Sequencing input: peripheral blood. The origin of the receptors is a woman in her sixties with COVID-19, enrolled during active disease.

This chain uses TRBV19 with TRBJ2-3; D gene ambiguous. CDR3 length: 12 amino acids. The V and J ends lost 4 bases and 8 bases respectively, with 10 bases between them. The germline V gene encodes CDR1 LNHDA and CDR2 SQIVND (reference sequence). The CDR3 here is CASSRTTGTQYF. In nucleotides, the CDR3 is TGTGCCAGTAGTAGAACGACGGGTACGCAGTATTTT.

The chain carries TRBV18 and TRBJ2-1; 9 bases align to TRBD1. V gave up 3 bases and J gave up 4 bases; unmatched junction bases: 4. CDR3 length: 15 residues. Germline assignment: CDR1 KGHSH and CDR2 LQKENI. This chain's CDR3 is CASSPQTGGYNEQFF. CDR3 DNA: TGTGCCAGCTCACCTCAGACAGGGGGTTACAATGAGCAGTTCTTC.

This chain links TRBV14 with TRBJ1-2; D call uncertain. In germline, CDR1 is SGHDN, CDR2 FVKESK. V lost 4 bases, J lost 3 bases, and 6 bases lay in between. The CDR3 totals 12 residues. The CDR3 protein is CASSPNYYGYTF. As DNA, the CDR3 is TGTGCCAGCAGCCCAAATTACTATGGCTACACCTTC.

The genes are TRBV6-1 and TRBJ1-1, with 9 bases aligning to TRBD1. The V gene end was trimmed by 4 bases and the J gene end by 0 bases; junction bases not matched to a gene: 6. Germline loops: CDR1 MNHNS, CDR2 SASEGT. This CDR3 contains 16 residues. CDR3 DNA: TGTGCCAGCAGTGCAACAGGGGGCTTGATGAACACTGAAGCTTTCTTT. Protein product: CASSATGGLMNTEAFF.

The chain couples TRBV10-3 to TRBJ1-5; maybe TRBD1 (6 bases). From germline, CDR1 is ENHRY and CDR2 SYGVKD. V was clipped by 5 bases and J by 6 bases, with 14 bases between them. The CDR3 is made up of 14 amino acids. The CDR3 coding sequence is TGTGCCATCAGTACGACAGGTGGCATTCAGCCCCAGCATTTT. This encodes CAISTTGGIQPQHF.

As DNA, the CDR3 is TGTGCCAGCAAAGCATTCGGCAATGAGCAGTTCTTC. Its protein is CASKAFGNEQFF. V gene TRBV6-5 combines with J gene TRBJ2-1; D call uncertain. Germline CDR1 is MNHEY and CDR2 is SVGAGI. This CDR3 is built from 12 residues. Deletions cut 7 bases from V and 6 bases from J, with 10 bases between.

This clone was observed once. The rearrangement links TRBV5-4 to TRBJ1-2, with 7 bases identical to TRBD1. After removal of 3 bases from V and 2 bases from J, the junction contained 7 bases not matched to a gene. The germline V gene encodes CDR1 SGHNT and CDR2 YYREEE (reference sequence). This CDR3 is 15 amino acids long. The CDR3 sequence is CASSSPTGTNYGYTF. CDR3 in DNA: TGTGCCAGCAGCTCACCGACAGGGACCAACTATGGCTACACCTTC.

This chain joins TRBV9 and TRBJ1-4; D gene uncertain. The germline gives CDR1 SGDLS, CDR2 YYNGEE. V lost 1 base to trimming and J lost 3 bases, with 10 bases between them. CDR3 length equals 15 residues. The CDR3 region is CASSVNDIPNEKLFF. The CDR3 DNA sequence: TGTGCCAGCAGCGTAAACGACATACCTAATGAAAAACTGTTTTTT.

This clone was found once. CDR3 sequence: CASNPSGGRVNEQFF. The CDR3 nucleotides read TGTGCCAGCAACCCTAGTGGGGGGAGGGTCAATGAGCAGTTCTTC. This chain uses TRBV14 with TRBJ2-1, with 7 nucleotides matching TRBD2. The CDR3 is 15 residues long. J was trimmed by 6 bases and V by 7 bases; bases with no gene match: 12. CDR1 and CDR2 (germline): SGHDN, FVKESK.

This clone was counted only a few times. The V gene is TRBV30, the J gene TRBJ1-4, with unresolved D. Trimming removed 2 bases at V and 8 bases at J, with 12 bases between. Per the germline V gene, CDR1 is GTSNPN and CDR2 is SVGIG (reference sequence). The CDR3 is 13 residues long. DNA for the CDR3: TGTGCCTGGAGTCTTAGACGAGGGGAAAAACTGTTTTTT. Translated: CAWSLRRGEKLFF.

V gene TRBV19 combines with J gene TRBJ2-1, with 14 bases aligning to TRBD2. There are 16 residues in the CDR3. With V trimmed by 7 bases and J by 9 bases, 11 bases remained unmatched. Germline CDR1 and CDR2: LNHDA and SQIVND (reference sequence). In DNA, the CDR3 is TGTGCCAGTAACGTACTTGGGACTAGCGGGAGTGGTGAGCAGTTCTTC. As protein: CASNVLGTSGSGEQFF.

The CDR3 DNA sequence: TGTGCCAGCAGTTACGTCTCTTCTCGGGATCCACCCCTCCACTTT. Amino acid sequence: CASSYVSSRDPPLHF. V usage is TRBV6-5 and J usage is TRBJ1-6; D unresolved. Germline CDR1 MNHEY, CDR2 SVGAGI. The CDR3 runs to 15 residues. V lost 2 bases to trimming and J lost 11 bases, with 16 bases between them.

V and J are TRBV5-6 and TRBJ2-1; 8 bases are shared with TRBD2. Germline V gene lookup returns CDR1 SGHDT and CDR2 YYEEEE. The V and J ends lost 3 bases and 12 bases, in that order; junction bases with no gene match: 8. The CDR3 extends over 13 amino acids. This chain's CDR3 is CASSWPTSERQFF. DNA of the CDR3: TGTGCCAGCAGCTGGCCGACTAGCGAACGGCAGTTCTTC.

The genes are TRBV25-1 and TRBJ1-1; 8 positions match TRBD1. Germline-derived CDR1 and CDR2 are MGHDK and SYGVNS. The CDR3 length is 12 residues. Losses at the gene ends were 8 bases for V and 4 bases for J; bases not matched to a gene: 3. This chain's CDR3 is CASAGGRTEAFF. CDR3 sequence (DNA): TGTGCCAGCGCAGGGGGCCGCACTGAAGCTTTCTTT.

V is TRBV5-8 and J is TRBJ1-2; D is unresolved. The germline V gene has CDR1 SGHTS and CDR2 YDEGEE. The V gene lost 0 bases and the J gene lost 3 bases, with 15 bases spanning the gap. This CDR3 is 16 amino acids long. CDR3 bases: TGTGCCAGCAGCTTGGGGTACCTTTCAGCGGACTATGGCTACACCTTC. Amino acids: CASSLGYLSADYGYTF.

This sequence joins TRBV6-5 and TRBJ2-1; D is perhaps TRBD2 (5 bases). The CDR3 runs to 16 residues. Germline V gene sequence: CDR1 MNHEY, CDR2 SVGAGI. V lost 2 bases and J lost 0, with 11 bases in between. CDR3 coding DNA: TGTGCCAGCAGTTACGGGAGCCTCAGCTCCTACAATGAGCAGTTCTTC. Its protein product is CASSYGSLSSYNEQFF.

In its sample, this clone was seen a few times. The rearrangement links TRBV30 to TRBJ1-1; the D gene is possibly TRBD1 (6 bases). CDR1 GTSNPN and CDR2 SVGIG come from the germline V gene (reference sequence). Trimming removed 0 bases at V and 6 bases at J, with 14 bases between. This CDR3 comprises 14 residues. As DNA, the CDR3 is TGTGCCTGGAGTGTACAGGGACTATTGGCTGAAGCTTTCTTT. It is translated as CAWSVQGLLAEAFF.

For the CDR3, the DNA is TGTGCCAGCAGCTTAGGGCCAGAAGCGGGAGTGCGGGAGACCCAGTACTTC. It specifies CASSLGPEAGVRETQYF. This chain connects TRBV7-8 to TRBJ2-5, with 8 bases that match TRBD2. CDR1 is SGHVS and CDR2 is FQNEAQ in the germline V gene. The CDR3 is 17 amino acids. V dropped 1 base and J dropped 5; count of bases not matched to a gene: 12.

This clone was seen a few times. The chain combines TRBV5-5 with TRBJ1-2; D not resolved. With 0 bases removed from V and 3 bases from J, the gap between germline ends came to 3 bases. The length of the CDR3 is 12 residues. The germline V gene has CDR1 SGHKS and CDR2 YYEKEE (reference sequence). The CDR3 is CASSLADYGYTF. The CDR3 nucleotides read TGTGCCAGCAGCTTGGCAGACTATGGCTACACCTTC.

The chain employs TRBV5-4 and TRBJ2-1, with TRBD2 matching over 13 bases. The CDR3 consists of 18 residues. Germline V gene data show CDR1 as SGHNT and CDR2 as YYREEE (reference sequence). The V gene end was trimmed by 0 bases and the J gene end by 4 bases; junction bases not matched to a gene: 7. CDR3 bases: TGTGCCAGCAGCTTGGCAAGGACTAGCGGGGGAACTTACAATGAGCAGTTCTTC. Amino acids: CASSLARTSGGTYNEQFF. The variable domain in full, with the rest retrieved from reference TRBV5-4 and TRBJ2-1, is ETGVTQSPTHLIKTRGQQVTLRCSSQSGHNTVSWYQQALGQGPQFIFQYYREEENGRGNFPPRFSGLQFPNYSSELNVNALELDDSALYLCASSLARTSGGTYNEQFFGPGTRLTVL.

The CDR3 DNA is TGTGCCACCAGTGACCTGGGGGGGGTGGCCACCGGGGAGCTGTTTTTT. Its translation is CATSDLGGVATGELFF. The V and J genes are TRBV24-1 and TRBJ2-2; TRBD2 agrees at 7 bases. This CDR3 is 16 amino acids long. Per the germline V gene, CDR1 is KGHDR and CDR2 is SFDVKD. V was clipped by 4 bases and J by 4 bases; unmatched bases: 8.

This clone was counted a single time. The chain joins TRBV2 to TRBJ1-1; TRBD1 matches at 11 bases. CDR1 SNHLY and CDR2 FYNNEI come from the germline V gene. The CDR3 totals 14 residues. With 2 bases clipped from V and 7 bases from J, the junction kept 3 bases outside the gene matches. The CDR3 nucleotides are TGTGCCAGCAGTGAACCGGGACAGGGGGATGAAGCTTTCTTT. This encodes CASSEPGQGDEAFF.

This chain connects TRBV5-1 to TRBJ2-7; perhaps TRBD2 as D (5 bases). Per germline, CDR1 SGHRS and CDR2 YFSETQ. Trimming took off 0 bases at V and 2 bases at J, with 9 bases between the two ends. The CDR3 runs to 14 residues. CDR3 sequence reads: CASSLDGKAYEQYF. The CDR3 DNA sequence: TGCGCCAGCAGCTTGGACGGGAAAGCCTACGAGCAGTACTTC.

The rearrangement joins TRBV4-1 to TRBJ1-1, with D uncertain. Trimming cost V 2 bases and J 7 bases, with 14 bases left between them. From germline, CDR1 is MGHRA and CDR2 YSYEKL. The CDR3 consists of 14 residues. CDR3 protein: CASSQNIPRGEAFF. DNA of the CDR3: TGCGCCAGCAGCCAAAACATACCCAGAGGTGAAGCTTTCTTT.

The chain joins TRBV19 to TRBJ1-5; D uncertain. The CDR3 totals 14 residues. CDR1 and CDR2 (germline): LNHDA, SQIVND (reference sequence). The V end lost 2 bases, the J end lost 7 bases, and 12 bases lay between the germline ends. The CDR3 protein is CASSISQEGQPQHF. The CDR3 DNA reads TGTGCCAGTAGTATAAGTCAGGAGGGCCAGCCCCAGCATTTT.

The chain employs TRBV19 and TRBJ1-1, with a tentative D call TRBD1 (6 bases). Germline V lookup: CDR1 LNHDA, CDR2 SQIVND (reference sequence). Trimming removed 6 bases at V and 6 bases at J, with 23 bases between. CDR3 length equals 16 residues. The CDR3 protein is CASRARLGAINPEAFF. CDR3 DNA: TGTGCCAGTAGGGCCCGCCTGGGGGCGATTAACCCTGAAGCTTTCTTT.

The chain uses TRBV19 and TRBJ1-1; D ambiguous. Trimming removed 6 bases from V and 0 bases from J, with 17 bases in between. CDR3 length: 16 amino acids. Germline CDR1 and CDR2: LNHDA and SQIVND (reference sequence). As DNA, the CDR3 is TGTGCCAGTAGGACTAAAGAGGGCAGCTTGAACACTGAAGCTTTCTTT. Amino acids: CASRTKEGSLNTEAFF.

This clone showed up many times. This sample also contains other DNA sequences that code for the same CDR3. The V call is TRBV5-1, the J call TRBJ2-5, with 8 bases aligning to TRBD1. This CDR3 has 14 residues. The V and J ends lost 3 bases and 5 bases, in that order; junction bases with no gene match: 6. CDR1 is SGHRS and CDR2 is YFSETQ in the germline V gene. CDR3 DNA: TGCGCCAGCAGCTCCGGACAGGGACGGGAGACCCAGTACTTC. This encodes CASSSGQGRETQYF.

The chain has TRBV2 and TRBJ1-4, with TRBD1 as a possible D gene (5 bases). This CDR3 is built from 14 residues. CDR1 SNHLY and CDR2 FYNNEI come from the germline V gene. Deletions cut 4 bases from V and 7 bases from J, with 13 bases between. CDR3 residues: CASSVVGGREKLFF. In DNA form, the CDR3 reads TGTGCCAGCAGTGTTGTCGGGGGTCGTGAAAAACTGTTTTTT.